The clone carrying this TCR beta chain occurred many times. The antigen is undetermined. The germline gives CDR1 SGHAT, CDR2 FQNNGV. The V end lost 5 bases, the J end lost 5 bases, and 13 bases lay between the germline ends. CDR3 length: 14 amino acids. These data come from a study of early T cells in non-severe SARS-CoV-2 infection. Study-level background: Bulk RNA isolated from unsorted whole blood underwent sequencing; chains were not paired.

Study observations and caveats: Using VDJdb, the matching emphasized anti-spike CD8 responses while missing private and CD4 specificities.

TCRdb itself ran the 5' RACE reads through MiXCR, one entry per CDR3 protein. This table holds more than 25,000 distinct CDR3 sequences, roughly 4.8% found once. The sample consisted of whole blood. The J gene is TRBJ2-1, the V gene TRBV11-2, with D unclear. The receptor was derived from an adult who was a healthcare worker with PCR-confirmed SARS-CoV-2 infection or an uninfected control (not recorded which). In DNA form, the CDR3 reads TGTGCCAGCAGCATTATGCTGTTCGACAATGAGCAGTTCTTC. It translates to CASSIMLFDNEQFF. Supplemented by reference TRBV11-2 and TRBJ2-1, the full variable domain reads EAGVAQSPRYKIIEKRQSVAFWCNPISGHATLYWYQQILGQGPKLLIQFQNNGVVDDSQLPKDRFSAERLKGVDSTLKIQPAKLEDSAVYLCASSIMLFDNEQFFGPGTRLTVL.